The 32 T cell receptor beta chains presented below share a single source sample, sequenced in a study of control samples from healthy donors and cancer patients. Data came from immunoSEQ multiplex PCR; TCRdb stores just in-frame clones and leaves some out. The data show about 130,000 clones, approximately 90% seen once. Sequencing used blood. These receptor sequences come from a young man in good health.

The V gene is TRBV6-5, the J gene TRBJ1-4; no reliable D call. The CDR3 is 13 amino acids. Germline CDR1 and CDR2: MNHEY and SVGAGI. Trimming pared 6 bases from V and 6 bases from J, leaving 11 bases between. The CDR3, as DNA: TGTGCCAGCAGCAAACACACCTATGAAAAACTGTTTTTT. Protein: CASSKHTYEKLFF.

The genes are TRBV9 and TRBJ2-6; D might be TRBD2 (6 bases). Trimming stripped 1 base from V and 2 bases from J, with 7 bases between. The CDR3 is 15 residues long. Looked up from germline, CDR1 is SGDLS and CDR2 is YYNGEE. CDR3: CASSVWGAGANVLTF. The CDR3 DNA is TGTGCCAGCAGCGTATGGGGGGCTGGGGCCAACGTCCTGACTTTC.

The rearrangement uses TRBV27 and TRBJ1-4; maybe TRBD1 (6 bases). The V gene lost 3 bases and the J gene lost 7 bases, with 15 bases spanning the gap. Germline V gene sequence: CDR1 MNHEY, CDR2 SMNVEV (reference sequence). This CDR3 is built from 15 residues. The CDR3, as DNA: TGTGCCAGCAGTTTTAGACACAGGGTGGGTGAAAAACTGTTTTTT. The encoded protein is CASSFRHRVGEKLFF.

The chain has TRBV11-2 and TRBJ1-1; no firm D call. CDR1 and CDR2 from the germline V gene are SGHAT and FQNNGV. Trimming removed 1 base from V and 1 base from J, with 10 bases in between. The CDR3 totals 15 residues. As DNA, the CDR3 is TGTGCCAGCAGCTTAGGTTATACCGGGAACACTGAAGCTTTCTTT. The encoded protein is CASSLGYTGNTEAFF.

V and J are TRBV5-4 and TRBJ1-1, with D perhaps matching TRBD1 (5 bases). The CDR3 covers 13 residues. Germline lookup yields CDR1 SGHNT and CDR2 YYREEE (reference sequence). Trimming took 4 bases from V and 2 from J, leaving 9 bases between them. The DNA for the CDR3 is TGTGCCAGCAGCGTCGACAGAAACACTGAAGCTTTCTTT. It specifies CASSVDRNTEAFF.

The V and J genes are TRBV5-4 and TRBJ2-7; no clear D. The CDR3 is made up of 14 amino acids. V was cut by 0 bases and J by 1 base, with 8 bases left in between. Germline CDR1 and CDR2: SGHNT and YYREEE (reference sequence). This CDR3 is CASSLGRYSYEQYF. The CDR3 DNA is TGTGCCAGCAGCTTGGGCAGATATTCCTACGAGCAGTACTTC.

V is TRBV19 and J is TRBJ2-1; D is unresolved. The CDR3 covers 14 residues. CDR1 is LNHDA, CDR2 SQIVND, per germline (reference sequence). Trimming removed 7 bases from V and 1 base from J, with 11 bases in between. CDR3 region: CASKNGRSYNEQFF. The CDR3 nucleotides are TGTGCCAGTAAGAACGGGCGATCCTACAATGAGCAGTTCTTC.

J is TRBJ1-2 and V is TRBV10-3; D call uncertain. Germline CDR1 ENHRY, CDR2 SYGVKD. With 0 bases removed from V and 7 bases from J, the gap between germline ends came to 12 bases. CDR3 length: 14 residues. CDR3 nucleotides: TGTGCCATCAGTGAGTCGACGGGTGTGGGTGGCTACACCTTC. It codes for CAISESTGVGGYTF.

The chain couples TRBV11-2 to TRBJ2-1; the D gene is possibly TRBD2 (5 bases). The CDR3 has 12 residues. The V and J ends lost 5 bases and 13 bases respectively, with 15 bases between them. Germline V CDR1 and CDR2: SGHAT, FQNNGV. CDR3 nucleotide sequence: TGTGCCAGCAGCCCCTGGACTGTTTTTCAGTTCTTC. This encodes CASSPWTVFQFF.

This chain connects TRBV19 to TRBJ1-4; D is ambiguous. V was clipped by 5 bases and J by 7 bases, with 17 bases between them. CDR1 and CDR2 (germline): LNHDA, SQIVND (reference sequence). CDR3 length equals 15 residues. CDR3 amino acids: CASSAQSGRGEKLFF. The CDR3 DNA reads TGTGCCAGTAGTGCCCAGTCTGGCCGGGGTGAAAAACTGTTTTTT.

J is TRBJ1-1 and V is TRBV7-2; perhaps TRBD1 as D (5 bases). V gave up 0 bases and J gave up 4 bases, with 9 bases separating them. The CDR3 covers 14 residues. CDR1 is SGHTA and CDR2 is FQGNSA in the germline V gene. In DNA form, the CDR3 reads TGTGCCAGCAGCTTAGCGCAGGGCTCCACTGAAGCTTTCTTT. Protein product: CASSLAQGSTEAFF.

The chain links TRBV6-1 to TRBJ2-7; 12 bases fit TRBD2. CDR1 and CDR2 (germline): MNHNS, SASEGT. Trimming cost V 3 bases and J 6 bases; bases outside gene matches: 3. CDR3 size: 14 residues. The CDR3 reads CASSEPGLAGEQYF. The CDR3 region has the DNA TGTGCCAGCAGTGAGCCGGGACTAGCGGGCGAGCAGTACTTC.

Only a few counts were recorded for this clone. The DNA for the CDR3 is TGTGCCTGGAATGGATACACTGAAGCTTTCTTT. This encodes CAWNGYTEAFF. This chain links TRBV30 with TRBJ1-1; D gene ambiguous. There are 11 residues in the CDR3. Germline CDR1 and CDR2: GTSNPN and SVGIG (reference sequence). Trimming left V 4 bases short and J 3 bases short, with 6 bases between.

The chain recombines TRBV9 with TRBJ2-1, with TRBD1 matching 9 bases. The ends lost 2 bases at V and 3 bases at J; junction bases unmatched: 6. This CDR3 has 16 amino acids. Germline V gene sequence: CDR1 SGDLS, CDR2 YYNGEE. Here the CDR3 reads CASSVSGTGSYNEQFF. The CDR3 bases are TGTGCCAGCAGCGTTTCCGGGACAGGGAGCTACAATGAGCAGTTCTTC.

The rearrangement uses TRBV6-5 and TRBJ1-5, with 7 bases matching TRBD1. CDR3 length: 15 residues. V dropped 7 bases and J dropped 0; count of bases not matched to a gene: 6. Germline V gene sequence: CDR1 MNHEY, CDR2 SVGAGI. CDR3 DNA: TGTGCCAGCAACGAAGGGGGCAATAGCAATCAGCCCCAGCATTTT. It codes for CASNEGGNSNQPQHF.

CDR3: CASRVRDTYNSPLHF. DNA for the CDR3: TGTGCCAGCAGGGTCCGGGACACCTATAATTCACCCCTCCACTTT. The chain uses TRBV11-2 and TRBJ1-6; possibly TRBD1 for D (6 bases). The CDR3 has 15 amino acids. Trimming stripped 6 bases from V and 2 bases from J, with 11 bases between. Germline loops: CDR1 SGHAT, CDR2 FQNNGV.

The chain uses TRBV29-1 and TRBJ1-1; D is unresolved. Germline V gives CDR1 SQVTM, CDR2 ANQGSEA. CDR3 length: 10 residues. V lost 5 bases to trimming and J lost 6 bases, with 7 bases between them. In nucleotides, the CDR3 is TGCAGCGTTCAGCGGGCTGAAGCTTTCTTT. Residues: CSVQRAEAFF.

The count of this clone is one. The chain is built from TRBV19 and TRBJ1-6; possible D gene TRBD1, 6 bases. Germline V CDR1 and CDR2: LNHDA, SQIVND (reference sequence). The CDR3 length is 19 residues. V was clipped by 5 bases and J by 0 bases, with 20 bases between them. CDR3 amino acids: CASSSDRRLSYSYNSPLHF. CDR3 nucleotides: TGTGCCAGTAGTTCAGACAGGAGATTAAGCTACTCCTATAATTCACCCCTCCACTTT.

The CDR3 protein is CASGPGQEFTGELFF. CDR3 nucleotide sequence: TGTGCCAGCGGTCCGGGACAGGAGTTCACCGGGGAGCTGTTTTTT. The chain links TRBV11-3 to TRBJ2-2, with TRBD1 identical over 8 bases. CDR1 is SGHNT and CDR2 is YENEEA in the germline V gene. The CDR3 covers 15 residues. With V trimmed by 8 bases and J by 4 bases, 9 bases remained unmatched.

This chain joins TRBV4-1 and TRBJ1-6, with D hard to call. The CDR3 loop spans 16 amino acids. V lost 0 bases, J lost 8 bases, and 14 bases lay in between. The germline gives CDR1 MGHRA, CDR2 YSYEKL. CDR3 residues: CASSQDPQNSYSPLHF. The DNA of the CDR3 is TGCGCCAGCAGCCAAGACCCGCAGAACTCATATTCACCCCTCCACTTT.

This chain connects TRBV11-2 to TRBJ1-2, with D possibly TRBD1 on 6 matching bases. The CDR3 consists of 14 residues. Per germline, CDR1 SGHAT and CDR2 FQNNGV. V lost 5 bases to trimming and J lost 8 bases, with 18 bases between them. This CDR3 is CASSQDRRLKGYTF. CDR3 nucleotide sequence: TGTGCCAGCAGCCAAGACAGGCGCTTGAAAGGCTACACCTTC.

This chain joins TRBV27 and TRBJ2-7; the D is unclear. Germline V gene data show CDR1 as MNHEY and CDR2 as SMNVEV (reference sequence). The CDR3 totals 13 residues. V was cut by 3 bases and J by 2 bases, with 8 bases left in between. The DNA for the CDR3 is TGTGCCAGCAGTTTGCAGCACGCCTACGAGCAGTACTTC. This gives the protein CASSLQHAYEQYF.

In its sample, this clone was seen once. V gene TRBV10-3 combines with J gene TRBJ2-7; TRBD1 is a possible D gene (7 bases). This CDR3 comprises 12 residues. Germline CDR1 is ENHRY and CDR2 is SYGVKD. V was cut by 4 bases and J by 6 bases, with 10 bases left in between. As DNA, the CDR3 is TGTGCCATCAGTGCAGGGGGGCCCGAGCAGTACTTC. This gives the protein CAISAGGPEQYF.

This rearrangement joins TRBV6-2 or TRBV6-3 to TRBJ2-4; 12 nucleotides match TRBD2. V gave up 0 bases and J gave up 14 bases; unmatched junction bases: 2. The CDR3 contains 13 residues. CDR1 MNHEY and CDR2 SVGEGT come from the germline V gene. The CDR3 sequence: CASSYSRTSGEYF. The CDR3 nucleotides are TGTGCCAGCAGTTACTCTCGGACTAGCGGGGAGTACTTC.

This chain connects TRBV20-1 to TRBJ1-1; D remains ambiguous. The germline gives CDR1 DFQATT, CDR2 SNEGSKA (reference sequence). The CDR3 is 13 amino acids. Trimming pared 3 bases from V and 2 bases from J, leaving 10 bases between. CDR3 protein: CSASRLFNTEAFF. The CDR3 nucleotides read TGCAGTGCTAGTAGACTGTTCAACACTGAAGCTTTCTTT.

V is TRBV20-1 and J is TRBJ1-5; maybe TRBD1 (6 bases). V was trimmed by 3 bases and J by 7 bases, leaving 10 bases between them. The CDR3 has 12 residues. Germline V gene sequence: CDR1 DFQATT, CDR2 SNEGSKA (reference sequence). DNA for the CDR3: TGCAGTGCTAGTCCAGGGGACCAGCCCCAGCATTTT. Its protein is CSASPGDQPQHF.

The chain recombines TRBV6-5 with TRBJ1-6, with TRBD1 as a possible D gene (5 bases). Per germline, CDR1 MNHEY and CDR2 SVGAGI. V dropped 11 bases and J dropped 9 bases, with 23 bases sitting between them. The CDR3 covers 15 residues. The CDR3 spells CAGGSWGFGTSPLHF. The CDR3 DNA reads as TGTGCCGGGGGGAGCTGGGGGTTCGGGACTTCACCCCTCCACTTT.

This CDR3 reads CASSFSLDRGAEAFF. In DNA, the CDR3 is TGCGCCAGCAGCTTCTCCCTAGACAGGGGAGCTGAAGCTTTCTTT. This chain connects TRBV5-1 to TRBJ1-1; 8 positions match TRBD1. There are 15 residues in the CDR3. Germline-derived CDR1 and CDR2 are SGHRS and YFSETQ. Trimming at V came to 2 bases and at J to 6 bases, leaving 9 bases not matched to a gene.

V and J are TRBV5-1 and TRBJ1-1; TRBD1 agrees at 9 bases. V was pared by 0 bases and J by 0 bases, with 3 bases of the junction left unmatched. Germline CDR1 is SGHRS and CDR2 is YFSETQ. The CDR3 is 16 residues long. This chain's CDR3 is CASSLGTGVLNTEAFF. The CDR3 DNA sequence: TGCGCCAGCAGCTTGGGGACAGGGGTATTGAACACTGAAGCTTTCTTT.

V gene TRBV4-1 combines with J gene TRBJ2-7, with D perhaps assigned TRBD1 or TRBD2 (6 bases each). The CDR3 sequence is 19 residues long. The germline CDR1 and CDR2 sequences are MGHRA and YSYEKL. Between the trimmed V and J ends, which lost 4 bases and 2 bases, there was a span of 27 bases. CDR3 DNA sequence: TGCGCCAGCAGCCCAATATCCGGGGGCGGGTTGAAGCGGACCTACGAGCAGTACTTC. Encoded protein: CASSPISGGGLKRTYEQYF.

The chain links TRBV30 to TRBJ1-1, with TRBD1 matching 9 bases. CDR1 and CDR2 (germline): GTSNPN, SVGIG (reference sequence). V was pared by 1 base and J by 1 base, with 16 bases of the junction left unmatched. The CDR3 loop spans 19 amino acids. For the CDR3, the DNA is TGTGCCTGGAGTGGACACTCCTCCGGGACAGGGAAGGGGAACACTGAAGCTTTCTTT. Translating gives CAWSGHSSGTGKGNTEAFF.

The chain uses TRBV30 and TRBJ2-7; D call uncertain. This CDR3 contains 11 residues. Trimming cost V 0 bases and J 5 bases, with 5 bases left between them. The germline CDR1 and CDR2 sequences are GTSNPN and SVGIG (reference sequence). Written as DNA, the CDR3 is TGTGCCTGGAGTGTAAAGCACGAGCAGTACTTC. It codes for CAWSVKHEQYF.